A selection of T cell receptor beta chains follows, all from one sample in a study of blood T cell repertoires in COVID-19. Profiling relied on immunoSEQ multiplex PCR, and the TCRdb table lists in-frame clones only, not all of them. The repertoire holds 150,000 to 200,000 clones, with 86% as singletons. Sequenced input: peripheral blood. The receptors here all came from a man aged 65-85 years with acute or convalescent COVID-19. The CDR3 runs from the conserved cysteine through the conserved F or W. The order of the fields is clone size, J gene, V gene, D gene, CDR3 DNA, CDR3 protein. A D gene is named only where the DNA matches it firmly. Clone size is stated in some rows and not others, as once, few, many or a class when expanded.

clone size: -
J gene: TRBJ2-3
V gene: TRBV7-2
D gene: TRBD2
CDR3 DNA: TGTGCCAGCAGCTTAAGCGGGGGGGTTGCGCAGTATTTT
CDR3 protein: CASSLSGGVAQYF

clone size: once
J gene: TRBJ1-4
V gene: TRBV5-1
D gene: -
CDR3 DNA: TGCGCCAGCAGCCTGCCTCAAAACGGTGAAAAACTGTTTTTT
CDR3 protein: CASSLPQNGEKLFF

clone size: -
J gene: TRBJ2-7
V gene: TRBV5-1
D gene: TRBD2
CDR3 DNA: TGCGCCAGCAGCCAGGAGGGAGGGGAGCAGTACTTC
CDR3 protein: CASSQEGGEQYF

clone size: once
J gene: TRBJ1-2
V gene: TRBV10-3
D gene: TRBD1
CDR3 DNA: TGTGCCATCAAGGGAGGACAGGGAGATGGCTACACCTTC
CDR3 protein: CAIKGGQGDGYTF

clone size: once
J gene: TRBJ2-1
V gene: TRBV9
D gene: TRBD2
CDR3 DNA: TGTGCCAGCAGCGTAGATGTTGGGACTAGCGCGCCCGGGGAGCAGTTCTTC
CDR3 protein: CASSVDVGTSAPGEQFF

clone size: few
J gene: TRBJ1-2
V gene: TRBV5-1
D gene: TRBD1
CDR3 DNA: TGCGCCAGCAGCAGCCCACAGGGGAACTATGGCTACACCTTC
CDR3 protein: CASSSPQGNYGYTF

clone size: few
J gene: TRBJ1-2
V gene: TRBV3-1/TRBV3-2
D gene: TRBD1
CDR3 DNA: TGTGCCAGCAGCCCGGGACAGGGAGTGGACTATGGCTACACCTTC
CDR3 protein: CASSPGQGVDYGYTF

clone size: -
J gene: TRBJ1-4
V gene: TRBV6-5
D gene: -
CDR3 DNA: TGTGCCAGCAGTTATAGGAGGGAATCGGAAAAACTGTTTTTT
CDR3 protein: CASSYRRESEKLFF

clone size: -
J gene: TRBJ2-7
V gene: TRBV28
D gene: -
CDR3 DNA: TGTGCCAGCAGTTCTTTCCAGGGAACTTTATACGAGCAGTACTTC
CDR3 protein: CASSSFQGTLYEQYF

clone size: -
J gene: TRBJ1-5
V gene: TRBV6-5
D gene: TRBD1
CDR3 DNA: TGTGCCAGCACCAGGGGGCTCAATAGCAATCAGCCCCAGCATTTT
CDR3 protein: CASTRGLNSNQPQHF

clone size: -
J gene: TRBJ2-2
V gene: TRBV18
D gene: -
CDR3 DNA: TGTGCCAGCTCACCAGTTTTGAGATCCACCGGGGAGCTGTTTTTT
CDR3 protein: CASSPVLRSTGELFF

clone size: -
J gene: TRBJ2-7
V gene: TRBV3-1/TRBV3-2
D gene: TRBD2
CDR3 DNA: TGTGCCAGCAGCGGAAGGGCGGGAGGGAGGCCCTACGAGCAGTACTTC
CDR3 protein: CASSGRAGGRPYEQYF

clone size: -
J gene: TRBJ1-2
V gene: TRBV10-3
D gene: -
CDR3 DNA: TGTGCCATCAGTGAAACCAGACAGGTTGCCTATGGCTACACCTTC
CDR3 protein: CAISETRQVAYGYTF

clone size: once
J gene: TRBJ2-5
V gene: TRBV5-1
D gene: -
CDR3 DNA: TGCGCCAGCAGCTCACAGGGCAAAGAGACCCAGTACTTC
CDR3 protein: CASSSQGKETQYF

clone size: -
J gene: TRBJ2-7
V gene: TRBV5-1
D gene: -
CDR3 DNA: TGCGCCAGCGGTAGCTCCTACGAGCAGTACTTC
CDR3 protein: CASGSSYEQYF

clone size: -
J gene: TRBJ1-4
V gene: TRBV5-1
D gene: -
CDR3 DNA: TGCGCCAGCAGCTCGGACAGAATTACGGAAAAACTGTTTTTT
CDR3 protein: CASSSDRITEKLFF

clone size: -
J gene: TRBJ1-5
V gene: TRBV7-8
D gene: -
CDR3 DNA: TGTGCCAGCAGCTTAGGAACAGGGAATCAGCCCCAGCATTTT
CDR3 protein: CASSLGTGNQPQHF

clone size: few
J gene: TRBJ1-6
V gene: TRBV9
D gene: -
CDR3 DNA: TGTGCCAGCAGCGTAGCTGGACAGAGCTCCTATAATTCACCCCTCCACTTT
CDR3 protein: CASSVAGQSSYNSPLHF

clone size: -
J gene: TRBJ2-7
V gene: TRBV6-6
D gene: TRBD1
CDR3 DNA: TGTGCCAGCAGTGGCCCGGACAGGGGGGCCTACGAGCAGTACTTC
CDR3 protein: CASSGPDRGAYEQYF

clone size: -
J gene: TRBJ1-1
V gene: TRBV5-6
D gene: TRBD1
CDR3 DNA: TGTGCCAGCAGCTCCGGGACAGGGGGGAGGACTGAAGCTTTCTTT
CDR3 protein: CASSSGTGGRTEAFF

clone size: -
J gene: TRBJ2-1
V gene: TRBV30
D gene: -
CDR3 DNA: TGTGCCTCCACTGGTCGGGGCTCCTACAATGAGCAGTTCTTC
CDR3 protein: CASTGRGSYNEQFF

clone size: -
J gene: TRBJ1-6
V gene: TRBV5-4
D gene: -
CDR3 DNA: TGTGCCAGCAGCGCGGAGAGCTCCTATAATTCACCCCTCCACTTT
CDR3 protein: CASSAESSYNSPLHF

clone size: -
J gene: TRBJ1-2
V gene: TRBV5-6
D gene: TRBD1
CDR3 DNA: TGTGCCAGCAGCTTGGCCAAGGGACAGGGATACGGCTACACCTTC
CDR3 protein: CASSLAKGQGYGYTF

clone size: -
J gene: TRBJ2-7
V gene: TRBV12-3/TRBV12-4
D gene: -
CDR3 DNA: TGTGCCAGCAGTTTAAGCGTGCCCGAGCAGTACTTC
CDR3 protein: CASSLSVPEQYF

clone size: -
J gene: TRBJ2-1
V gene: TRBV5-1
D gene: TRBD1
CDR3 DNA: TGCGCCAGCACTACCGGGACAGGGGGCTACAATGAGCAGTTCTTC
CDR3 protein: CASTTGTGGYNEQFF

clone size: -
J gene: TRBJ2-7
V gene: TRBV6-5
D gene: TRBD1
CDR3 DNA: TGTGCCAGCAGGTCGGACAGGATCTACGAGCAGTACTTC
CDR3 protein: CASRSDRIYEQYF

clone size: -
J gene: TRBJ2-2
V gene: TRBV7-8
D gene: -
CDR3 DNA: TGTGCCAGCAGCTTATTTGTGTCGGCGAACACCGGGGAGCTGTTTTTT
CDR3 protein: CASSLFVSANTGELFF

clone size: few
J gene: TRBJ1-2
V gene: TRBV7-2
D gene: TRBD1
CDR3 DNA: TGTGCCAGCAGCTCGGACAGGGGGTATCATGGCTACACCTTC
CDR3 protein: CASSSDRGYHGYTF

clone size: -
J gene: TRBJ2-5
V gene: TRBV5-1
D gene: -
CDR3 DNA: TGCGCCAGCAGCTTGGGAGCGAGGGAGACCCAGTACTTC
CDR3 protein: CASSLGARETQYF

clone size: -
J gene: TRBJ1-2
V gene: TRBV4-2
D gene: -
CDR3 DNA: TGTGCCAGCAGCCAAGTCCGGGTCGGAGACTATGGCTACACCTTC
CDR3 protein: CASSQVRVGDYGYTF

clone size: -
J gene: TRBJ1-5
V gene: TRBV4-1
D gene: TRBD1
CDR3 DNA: TGCGCCAGCAGCCAAAAGGGCTCGGGACAGGGCAACAATCAGCCCCAGCATTTT
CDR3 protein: CASSQKGSGQGNNQPQHF

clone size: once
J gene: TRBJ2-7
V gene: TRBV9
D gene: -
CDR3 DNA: TGTGCCAGCAGCGTAGATTCCACCTACGAGCAGTACTTC
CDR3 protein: CASSVDSTYEQYF